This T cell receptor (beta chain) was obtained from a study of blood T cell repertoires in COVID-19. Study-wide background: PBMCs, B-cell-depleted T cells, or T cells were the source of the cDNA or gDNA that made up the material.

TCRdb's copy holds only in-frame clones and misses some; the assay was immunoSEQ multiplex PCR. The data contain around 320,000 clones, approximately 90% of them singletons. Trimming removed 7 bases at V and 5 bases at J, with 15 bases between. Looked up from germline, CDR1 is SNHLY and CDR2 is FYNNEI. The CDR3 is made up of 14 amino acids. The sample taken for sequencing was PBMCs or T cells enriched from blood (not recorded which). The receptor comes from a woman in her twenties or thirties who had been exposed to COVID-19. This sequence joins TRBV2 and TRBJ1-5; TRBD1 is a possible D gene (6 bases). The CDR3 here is CASNRDGPDQPQHF. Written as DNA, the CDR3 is TGTGCCAGCAACAGGGACGGGCCAGATCAGCCCCAGCATTTT.